The text below deals with one T cell receptor (beta chain). Its specificity is unknown. TCRdb re-called the 5' RACE reads through MiXCR, storing one row per CDR3 protein. The table records some 570,000 distinct CDR3 sequences, around 22% of them present only once. The sample is drawn from a study of identical twins. Study conclusions and caveats: In cord blood, abundant beta clonotypes had fewer insertions; memory showed no trend. Within beta out-of-frame sequences, the excess sharing observed between twins was weaker.

This CDR3 comprises 13 residues. Germline V gene sequence: CDR1 SGHRS, CDR2 YFSETQ. Trimming removed 3 bases from V and 0 bases from J, with 6 bases in between. These same records also appear under a second study, on yellow fever vaccine responses in identical twins.

The source material was CD4+ T cells sorted from blood. This chain connects TRBV5-1 to TRBJ2-5, with D possibly matching TRBD2 (6 bases). The clonotype was recovered from a woman younger than 35 in good health. CDR3 coding DNA: TGCGCCAGCAGCTGGGGGGACCAAGAGACCCAGTACTTC. It specifies CASSWGDQETQYF.